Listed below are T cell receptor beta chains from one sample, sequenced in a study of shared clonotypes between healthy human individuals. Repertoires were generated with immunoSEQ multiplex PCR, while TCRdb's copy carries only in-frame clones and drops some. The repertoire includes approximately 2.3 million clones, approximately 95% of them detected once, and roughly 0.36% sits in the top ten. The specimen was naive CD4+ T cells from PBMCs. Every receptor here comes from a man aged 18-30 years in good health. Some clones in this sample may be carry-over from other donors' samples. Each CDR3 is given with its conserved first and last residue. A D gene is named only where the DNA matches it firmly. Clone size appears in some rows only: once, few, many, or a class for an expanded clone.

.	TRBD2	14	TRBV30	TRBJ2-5	CAWRTSGSRETQYF	TGTGCCTGGAGGACGAGCGGGAGTCGAGAGACCCAGTACTTC
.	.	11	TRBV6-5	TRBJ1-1	CASSYKLEAFF	TGTGCCAGCAGTTACAAACTAGAAGCTTTCTTT
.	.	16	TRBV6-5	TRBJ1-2	CASSYSRPTPERGYTF	TGTGCCAGCAGTTACTCGAGACCAACCCCGGAGCGTGGCTACACCTTC
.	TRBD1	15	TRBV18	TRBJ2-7	CASSPGQGAWYEQYF	TGTGCCAGCTCACCAGGACAGGGGGCTTGGTACGAGCAGTACTTC
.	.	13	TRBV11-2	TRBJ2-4	CASRRLAKNIQYF	TGTGCCAGCAGGAGGCTAGCCAAAAACATTCAGTACTTC
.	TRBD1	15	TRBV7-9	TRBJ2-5	CASSPTGGRRETQYF	TGTGCCAGCAGCCCGACAGGGGGCCGGCGAGAGACCCAGTACTTC
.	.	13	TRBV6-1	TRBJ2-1	CASSEGGRNEQFF	TGTGCCAGCAGTGAAGGGGGGAGGAATGAGCAGTTCTTC
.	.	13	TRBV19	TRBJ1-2	CASHYTGDYGYTF	TGTGCCTCGCACTACACGGGGGACTATGGCTACACCTTC
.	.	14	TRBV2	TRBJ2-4	CASSGGIAKNIQYF	TGTGCCAGCAGTGGGGGGATAGCCAAAAACATTCAGTACTTC
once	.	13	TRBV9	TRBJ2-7	CASSVDGTYEQYF	TGTGCCAGCAGCGTAGATGGAACCTACGAGCAGTACTTC
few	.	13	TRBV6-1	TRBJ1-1	CASSMTANTEAFF	TGTGCCAGCAGTATGACGGCGAACACTGAAGCTTTCTTT
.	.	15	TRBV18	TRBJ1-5	CASSTERVVWQPQHF	TGTGCCAGCTCAACGGAGAGGGTGGTGTGGCAGCCCCAGCATTTT